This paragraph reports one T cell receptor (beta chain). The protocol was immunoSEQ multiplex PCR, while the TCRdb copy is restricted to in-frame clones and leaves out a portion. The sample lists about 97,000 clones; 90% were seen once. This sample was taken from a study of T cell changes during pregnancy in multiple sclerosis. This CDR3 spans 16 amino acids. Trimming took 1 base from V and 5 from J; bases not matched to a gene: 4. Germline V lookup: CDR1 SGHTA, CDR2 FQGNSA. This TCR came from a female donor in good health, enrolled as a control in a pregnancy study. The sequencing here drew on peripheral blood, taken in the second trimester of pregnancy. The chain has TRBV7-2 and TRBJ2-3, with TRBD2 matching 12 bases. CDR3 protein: CASSLGLAGAGDTQYF. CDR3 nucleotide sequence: TGTGCCAGCAGCTTAGGACTAGCGGGAGCGGGAGATACGCAGTATTTT.